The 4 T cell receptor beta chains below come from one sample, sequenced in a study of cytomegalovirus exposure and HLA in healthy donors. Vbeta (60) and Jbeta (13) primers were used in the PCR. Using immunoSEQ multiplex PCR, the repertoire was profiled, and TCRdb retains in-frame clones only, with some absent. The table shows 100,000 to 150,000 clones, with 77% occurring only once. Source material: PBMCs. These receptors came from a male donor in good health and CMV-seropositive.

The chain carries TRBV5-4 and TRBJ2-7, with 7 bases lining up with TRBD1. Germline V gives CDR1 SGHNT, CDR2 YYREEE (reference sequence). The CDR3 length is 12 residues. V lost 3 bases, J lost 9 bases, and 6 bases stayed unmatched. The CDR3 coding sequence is TGTGCCAGCAGCTGGGACGACAGGGTGCAGTACTTC. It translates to CASSWDDRVQYF.

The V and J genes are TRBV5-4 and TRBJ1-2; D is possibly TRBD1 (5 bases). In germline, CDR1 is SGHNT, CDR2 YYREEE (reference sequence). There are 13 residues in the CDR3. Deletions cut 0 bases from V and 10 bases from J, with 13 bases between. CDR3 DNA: TGTGCCAGCAGCTTGGCAGCAGGGTGGCCCTACACCTTC. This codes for CASSLAAGWPYTF.

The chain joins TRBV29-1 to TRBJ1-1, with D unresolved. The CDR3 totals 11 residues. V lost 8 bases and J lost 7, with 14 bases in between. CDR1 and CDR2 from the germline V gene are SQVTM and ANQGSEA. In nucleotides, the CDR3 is TGCAGCACCCGGCATTCGGGTGAAGCTTTCTTT. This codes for CSTRHSGEAFF. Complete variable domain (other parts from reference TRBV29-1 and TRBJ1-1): SAVISQKPSRDICQRGTSLTIQCQVDSQVTMMFWYRQQPGQSLTLIATANQGSEATYESGFVIDKFPISRPNLTFSTLTVSNMSPEDSSIYLCSTRHSGEAFFGQGTRLTVV.

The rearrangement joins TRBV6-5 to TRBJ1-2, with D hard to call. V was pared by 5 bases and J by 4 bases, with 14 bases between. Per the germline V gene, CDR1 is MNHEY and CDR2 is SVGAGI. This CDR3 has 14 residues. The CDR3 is CASSPQIRGYGYTF. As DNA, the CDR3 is TGTGCCAGCAGTCCACAGATCCGGGGCTATGGCTACACCTTC.